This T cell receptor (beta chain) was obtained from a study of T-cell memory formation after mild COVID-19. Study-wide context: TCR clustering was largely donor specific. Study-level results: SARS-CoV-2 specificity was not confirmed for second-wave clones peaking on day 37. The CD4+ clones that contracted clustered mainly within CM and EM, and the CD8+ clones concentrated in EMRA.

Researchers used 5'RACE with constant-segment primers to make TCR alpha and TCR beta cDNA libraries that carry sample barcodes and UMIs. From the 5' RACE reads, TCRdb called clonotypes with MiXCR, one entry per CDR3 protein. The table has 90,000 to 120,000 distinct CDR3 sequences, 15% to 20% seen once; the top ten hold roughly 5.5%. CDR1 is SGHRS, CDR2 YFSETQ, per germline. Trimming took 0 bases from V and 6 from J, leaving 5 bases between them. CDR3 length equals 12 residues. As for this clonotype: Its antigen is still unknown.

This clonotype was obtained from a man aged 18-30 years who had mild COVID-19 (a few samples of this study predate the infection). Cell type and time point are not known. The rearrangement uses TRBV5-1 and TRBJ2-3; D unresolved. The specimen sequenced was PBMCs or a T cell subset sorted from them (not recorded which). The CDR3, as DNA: TGCGCCAGCAGCTTGGTGCCCGATACGCAGTATTTT. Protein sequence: CASSLVPDTQYF.